The 27 T cell receptor beta chains below were found in one sample sequenced in a study of blood T cell repertoires in COVID-19. The repertoire was sequenced with immunoSEQ multiplex PCR; TCRdb's copy has only in-frame clones and lacks some. The sample holds approximately 96,000 clones; about 85% are singletons and the top ten take roughly 10%. Sequenced material: peripheral blood. Source of these receptors: a woman of 80 years or more with acute or convalescent COVID-19.

The chain has TRBV5-1 and TRBJ1-1, with D perhaps TRBD1 (5 bases). V was cut by 1 base and J by 4 bases, with 14 bases left in between. The CDR3 length is 15 residues. CDR1 is SGHRS, CDR2 YFSETQ, per germline. The CDR3 DNA reads TGCGCCAGCAGCTTGACCCCCCTGGGGGGCACTGAAGCTTTCTTT. This codes for CASSLTPLGGTEAFF.

This clone was counted between two and nine times. The chain employs TRBV5-5 and TRBJ2-5, with TRBD2 matching 12 bases. V shed 0 bases, J shed 4 bases, and the junction held 7 bases outside the gene matches. Germline CDR1 is SGHKS and CDR2 is YYEKEE (reference sequence). There are 17 residues in the CDR3. In DNA form, the CDR3 reads TGTGCCAGCAGCTTGGATGGTCTAGCGGGGGGGACAGAGACCCAGTACTTC. Residues: CASSLDGLAGGTETQYF. Filled out from reference TRBV5-5 and TRBJ2-5, the complete variable domain reads DAGVTQSPTHLIKTRGQQVTLRCSPISGHKSVSWYQQVLGQGPQFIFQYYEKEERGRGNFPDRFSARQFPNYSSELNVNALLLGDSALYLCASSLDGLAGGTETQYFGPGTRLLVL.

The V gene is TRBV14, the J gene TRBJ1-4; D not certain. This CDR3 comprises 13 residues. Germline values: CDR1 SGHDN, CDR2 FVKESK. With 4 bases removed from V and 5 bases from J, the gap between germline ends came to 8 bases. This chain's CDR3 is CASSRGLNEKLFF. In nucleotides, the CDR3 is TGTGCCAGCAGCCGAGGCCTAAATGAAAAACTGTTTTTT.

V usage is TRBV2 and J usage is TRBJ2-1; 7 nucleotides align to TRBD2. Losses at the gene ends were 0 bases for V and 9 bases for J; bases not matched to a gene: 8. Germline assignment: CDR1 SNHLY and CDR2 FYNNEI. The length of the CDR3 is 15 residues. The CDR3 DNA reads as TGTGCCAGCAGTGAAGCCAGGGAGGGTGGTGCTGAGCAGTTCTTC. This sequence encodes CASSEAREGGAEQFF.

The CDR3 nucleotides read TGCAGCGTGACCGGGACTGGTGGTCTCATGAACACTGAAGCTTTCTTT. Translating gives CSVTGTGGLMNTEAFF. The V and J genes are TRBV29-1 and TRBJ1-1, with D maybe TRBD1 (5 bases). Between the trimmed V and J ends, which lost 6 bases and 0 bases, there was a span of 20 bases. This CDR3 contains 16 residues. Germline CDR1 reads SQVTM; CDR2 reads ANQGSEA.

The V gene is TRBV28, the J gene TRBJ1-5, with D perhaps matching TRBD1 (5 bases). CDR1 and CDR2 from the germline V gene are MDHEN and SYDVKM. V was clipped by 2 bases and J by 3 bases, with 17 bases between them. The CDR3 totals 17 residues. The CDR3 loop is CASSLNRWGGDNQPQHF. The CDR3, as DNA: TGTGCCAGCAGTTTAAATCGCTGGGGAGGGGACAATCAGCCCCAGCATTTT.

The chain uses TRBV5-6 and TRBJ2-2, with D perhaps matching TRBD2 (6 bases). This CDR3 is 15 amino acids long. Germline-derived CDR1 and CDR2 are SGHDT and YYEEEE. Trimming pared 4 bases from V and 9 bases from J, leaving 19 bases between. The CDR3 here is CASSQDGGGLRELFF. In DNA form, the CDR3 reads TGTGCCAGCAGCCAGGACGGAGGAGGGTTGAGGGAGCTGTTTTTT.

The rearrangement links TRBV27 to TRBJ1-2, with D tentatively TRBD1 (5 bases). This CDR3 region has 15 residues. The V and J ends lost 6 bases and 7 bases respectively, with 21 bases between them. Per the germline V gene, CDR1 is MNHEY and CDR2 is SMNVEV (reference sequence). The CDR3 loop reads CASSLKGTPGGGYTF. CDR3 coding DNA: TGTGCCAGCAGCTTGAAAGGGACCCCCGGGGGTGGCTACACCTTC.

The chain carries TRBV5-6 and TRBJ1-1, with a tentative D call TRBD1 (5 bases). V gave up 0 bases and J gave up 0 bases, with 9 bases separating them. The V gene's germline CDR1 is SGHDT and CDR2 YYEEEE. The CDR3 has 15 amino acids. CDR3 amino acids: CASSLVDSMNTEAFF. CDR3 sequence (DNA): TGTGCCAGCAGCTTGGTAGACAGCATGAACACTGAAGCTTTCTTT. Looking up the rest from reference TRBV5-6 and TRBJ1-1 gives the full variable domain: DAGVTQSPTHLIKTRGQQVTLRCSPKSGHDTVSWYQQALGQGPQFIFQYYEEEERQRGNFPDRFSGHQFPNYSSELNVNALLLGDSALYLCASSLVDSMNTEAFFGQGTRLTVV.

The chain is built from TRBV6-5 and TRBJ2-3; D might be TRBD2 (5 bases). V was pared by 8 bases and J by 1 base, with 13 bases between. CDR3 size: 14 residues. Germline CDR1 MNHEY, CDR2 SVGAGI. CDR3 nucleotide sequence: TGTGCCAGCTCAAGAATGCGGGGCACAGATACGCAGTATTTT. Protein product: CASSRMRGTDTQYF.

The chain combines TRBV7-6 with TRBJ2-1; D not certain. Trimming took 0 bases from V and 0 from J, leaving 9 bases between them. The CDR3 extends over 16 amino acids. Germline CDR1 is SGHVS and CDR2 is FNYEAQ. CDR3 in amino acids: CASSLALGFSYNEQFF. For the CDR3, the DNA is TGTGCCAGCAGCTTAGCGCTCGGTTTCTCCTACAATGAGCAGTTCTTC.

The rearrangement uses TRBV6-1 and TRBJ1-2, with unresolved D. V dropped 7 bases and J dropped 8 bases, with 20 bases sitting between them. Germline loops: CDR1 MNHNS, CDR2 SASEGT. The CDR3 is 14 amino acids. The CDR3 spells CASTIGEGYGGYTF. In nucleotides, the CDR3 is TGTGCCAGCACCATCGGGGAGGGTTATGGGGGCTACACCTTC.

V is TRBV30 and J is TRBJ1-2; D remains unclear. The CDR3 is 14 amino acids. Looked up from germline, CDR1 is GTSNPN and CDR2 is SVGIG (reference sequence). With 8 bases removed from V and 0 bases from J, the gap between germline ends came to 16 bases. CDR3 loop: CAAAAASPNYGYTF. The DNA of the CDR3 is TGTGCCGCCGCGGCAGCTTCTCCTAACTATGGCTACACCTTC.

The rearrangement joins TRBV7-2 to TRBJ2-7; the match to TRBD2 covers 11 bases. This CDR3 region has 16 residues. Germline CDR1 SGHTA, CDR2 FQGNSA. Losses at the gene ends were 1 base for V and 4 bases for J; bases not matched to a gene: 6. The CDR3 region has the DNA TGTGCCAGCAGCTTAGAGGGTAGCGGGAGGGGATACGAGCAGTACTTC. Translating it yields CASSLEGSGRGYEQYF.

The CDR3, as DNA: TGTGCCATCAGCAACCGGGACAGGGGTTGGGGAGGCTATGGCTACACCTTC. It yields the protein CAISNRDRGWGGYGYTF. The chain joins TRBV10-3 to TRBJ1-2, with TRBD1 identical over 10 bases. The CDR3 has 17 amino acids. Germline assignment: CDR1 ENHRY and CDR2 SYGVKD. Trimming took 6 bases from V and 4 from J; bases not matched to a gene: 14.

This clone was counted a few times. The rearrangement joins TRBV5-6 to TRBJ1-3, with 9 positions matching TRBD1. Germline V gene lookup returns CDR1 SGHDT and CDR2 YYEEEE. Trimming took 2 bases from V and 4 from J; bases not matched to a gene: 13. The CDR3 totals 18 residues. CDR3 DNA sequence: TGTGCCAGCAGCTTTAGAGGCCCGGGACAGGGCTCAGGAAACACCATATATTTT. Residues: CASSFRGPGQGSGNTIYF.

This clone was recorded once. The chain has TRBV19 and TRBJ1-4, with 7 positions matching TRBD1. Germline V lookup: CDR1 LNHDA, CDR2 SQIVND (reference sequence). Losses at the gene ends were 7 bases for V and 2 bases for J; bases not matched to a gene: 13. This CDR3 spans 17 amino acids. CDR3 sequence (DNA): TGTGCCAGTACCTCCCAGGGGGGCAGGGGCACTAATGAAAAACTGTTTTTT. It codes for CASTSQGGRGTNEKLFF.

The chain links TRBV5-1 to TRBJ1-2; no reliable D call. The ends were cut back, 0 bases at V and 7 bases at J, with 19 bases in the middle. This CDR3 region has 16 residues. The germline V gene has CDR1 SGHRS and CDR2 YFSETQ. CDR3 in DNA: TGCGCCAGCAGCTTGGAAGTTGGAGGTTCAAGAGCTGGCTACACCTTC. Translation: CASSLEVGGSRAGYTF.

This clone was detected once. V usage is TRBV9 and J usage is TRBJ2-5; D possibly corresponds to TRBD2 (5 bases). Germline V gene lookup returns CDR1 SGDLS and CDR2 YYNGEE. The CDR3 length is 14 residues. The V end was cut by 3 bases, the J end by 4 bases, with 13 bases between. The CDR3 reads CASSDPSEGETQYF. Here the CDR3 DNA reads TGTGCCAGCAGCGACCCCAGCGAGGGAGAGACCCAGTACTTC.

The rearrangement uses TRBV2 and TRBJ2-7; 10 bases are a match to TRBD2. Trimming removed 6 bases from V and 2 bases from J; junction bases left unmatched: 16. Germline CDR1 is SNHLY and CDR2 is FYNNEI. The CDR3 spans 18 residues. This CDR3 reads CASRGGSSGGPGAYEQYF. In nucleotides, the CDR3 is TGTGCCAGCAGGGGAGGGTCTAGCGGGGGCCCCGGGGCCTACGAGCAGTACTTC.

The gene calls are TRBV28 and TRBJ2-3, with D perhaps TRBD1 (6 bases). CDR3 size: 16 residues. Deletions cut 3 bases from V and 2 bases from J, with 15 bases between. The germline V gene encodes CDR1 MDHEN and CDR2 SYDVKM. The DNA of the CDR3 is TGTGCCAGCAGTTTTAGCAGGGACAATCCCACAGATACGCAGTATTTT. This encodes CASSFSRDNPTDTQYF.

The chain couples TRBV5-1 to TRBJ2-7; TRBD2 matches at 9 bases. V was pared by 0 bases and J by 5 bases, with 6 bases of the junction left unmatched. The CDR3 is 15 amino acids. CDR1 is SGHRS and CDR2 is YFSETQ in the germline V gene. This chain's CDR3 is CASSLGASGVNEQYF. CDR3 nucleotides: TGCGCCAGCAGCTTGGGAGCTAGCGGGGTCAACGAGCAGTACTTC.

The chain is built from TRBV19 and TRBJ2-1; TRBD2 matches at 12 bases. The V and J ends lost 6 bases and 2 bases, in that order; junction bases with no gene match: 5. The CDR3 runs 16 residues. Germline-derived CDR1 and CDR2 are LNHDA and SQIVND (reference sequence). This CDR3 is CASSLSSGGAYNEQFF. The DNA for the CDR3 is TGTGCCAGTAGCCTCTCTAGCGGGGGGGCCTACAATGAGCAGTTCTTC.

This chain uses TRBV11-2 with TRBJ2-4, with a tentative D call TRBD2 (6 bases). V lost 3 bases and J 7 bases, leaving 16 bases between the germline ends. This CDR3 region has 15 residues. Germline-derived CDR1 and CDR2 are SGHAT and FQNNGV. CDR3 sequence reads: CASSFAGTRGNIQYF. CDR3 in DNA: TGTGCCAGCAGCTTCGCCGGGACCCGGGGGAACATTCAGTACTTC.

The chain has TRBV20-1 and TRBJ2-4, with D maybe TRBD2 (6 bases). Trimming cost V 6 bases and J 7 bases, with 10 bases left between them. CDR1 and CDR2 (germline): DFQATT, SNEGSKA (reference sequence). The CDR3 spans 11 residues. The CDR3 region is CSAGRGNIQYF. The CDR3 bases are TGCAGTGCCGGACGGGGGAACATTCAGTACTTC.

This clone was recorded once. This chain uses TRBV9 with TRBJ1-2; TRBD1 might be the D (5 bases). Deletions cut 4 bases from V and 5 bases from J, with 18 bases between. The length of the CDR3 is 15 residues. In germline, CDR1 is SGDLS, CDR2 YYNGEE. The CDR3 protein is CASSPAGDVTYGYTF. Written as DNA, the CDR3 is TGTGCCAGCAGCCCCGCGGGGGATGTGACTTATGGCTACACCTTC.

This clone was seen just once. The chain is built from TRBV11-3 and TRBJ2-1; D ambiguous. This CDR3 comprises 13 residues. Germline V CDR1 and CDR2: SGHNT, YENEEA. Trimming took off 5 bases at V and 12 bases at J, with 17 bases between the two ends. The CDR3 loop is CASSPPGMASQFF. In DNA form, the CDR3 reads TGTGCCAGCAGCCCCCCGGGTATGGCATCGCAGTTCTTC.